This TCR beta chain was sequenced for a study of T cells after yellow fever vaccination. The study's findings and limits: Few clonotypes appeared in both CD4 and CD8 compartments. Contaminating bulk clonotypes could be abundant in FACS-sorted repertoires.

Generation of TCR cDNA used 5'RACE template switching (which added a universal primer site and UMIs). One entry per CDR3 protein, called by TCRdb with MiXCR from the 5' RACE reads. Of 200,000 to 250,000 distinct CDR3 sequences listed, less than 9% were seen once; the top ten hold roughly 0.93%. V gave up 2 bases and J gave up 4 bases; unmatched junction bases: 12. Per the germline V gene, CDR1 is SGHAT and CDR2 is FQNNGV. This CDR3 comprises 18 residues. Notes on this clonotype: Antigen specificity is unknown.

This clonotype was obtained from a man between 25 and 39 years old who received the YFV17D yellow fever vaccine. This rearrangement joins TRBV11-2 to TRBJ2-3, with 10 bases identical to TRBD2. The sample in question was CD4+ T cells sorted from PBMCs, obtained 15 days after the yellow fever booster vaccination. This CDR3 reads CASSLRWASGSGSDTQYF. Here the CDR3 DNA reads TGTGCCAGCAGCTTACGGTGGGCTAGCGGGAGTGGCTCAGATACGCAGTATTTT.